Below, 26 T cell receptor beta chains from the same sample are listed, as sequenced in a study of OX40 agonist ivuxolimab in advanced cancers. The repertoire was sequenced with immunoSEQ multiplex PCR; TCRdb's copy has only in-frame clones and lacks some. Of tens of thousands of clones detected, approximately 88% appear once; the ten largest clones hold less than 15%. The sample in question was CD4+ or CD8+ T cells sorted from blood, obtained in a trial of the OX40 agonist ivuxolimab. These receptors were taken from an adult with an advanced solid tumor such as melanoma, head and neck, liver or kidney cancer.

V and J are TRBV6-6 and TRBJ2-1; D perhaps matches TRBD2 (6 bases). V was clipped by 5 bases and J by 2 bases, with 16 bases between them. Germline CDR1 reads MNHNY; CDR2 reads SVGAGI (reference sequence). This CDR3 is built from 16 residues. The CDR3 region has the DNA TGTGCCAGCAGTCGGGCCGCGGGGAACCCCTACAATGAGCAGTTCTTC. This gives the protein CASSRAAGNPYNEQFF.

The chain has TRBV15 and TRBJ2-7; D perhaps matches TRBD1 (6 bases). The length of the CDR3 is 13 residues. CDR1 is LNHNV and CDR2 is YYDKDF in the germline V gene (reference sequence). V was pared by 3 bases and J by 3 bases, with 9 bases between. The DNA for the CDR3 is TGTGCCACCAGCAGGGACAGAATCTACGAGCAGTACTTC. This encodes CATSRDRIYEQYF.

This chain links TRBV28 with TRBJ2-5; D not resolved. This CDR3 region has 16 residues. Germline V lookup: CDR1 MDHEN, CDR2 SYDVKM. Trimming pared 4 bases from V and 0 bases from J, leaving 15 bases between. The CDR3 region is CASSSYEPVDQETQYF. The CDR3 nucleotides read TGTGCCAGCAGTTCCTATGAGCCAGTGGACCAAGAGACCCAGTACTTC.

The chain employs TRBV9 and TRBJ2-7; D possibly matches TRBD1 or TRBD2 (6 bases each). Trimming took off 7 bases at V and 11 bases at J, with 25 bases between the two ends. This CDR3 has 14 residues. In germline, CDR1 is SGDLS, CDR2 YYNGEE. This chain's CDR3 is CASSGGGPYEAKYF. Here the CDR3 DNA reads TGTGCCAGCTCAGGAGGGGGGCCCTACGAGGCCAAGTACTTC.

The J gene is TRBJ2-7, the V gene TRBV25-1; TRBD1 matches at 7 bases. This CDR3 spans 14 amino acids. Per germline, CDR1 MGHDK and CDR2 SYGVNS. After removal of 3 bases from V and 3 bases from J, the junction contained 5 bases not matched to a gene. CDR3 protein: CASSEGTVSYEQYF. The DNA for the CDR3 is TGTGCCAGCAGTGAGGGGACAGTTAGCTACGAGCAGTACTTC.

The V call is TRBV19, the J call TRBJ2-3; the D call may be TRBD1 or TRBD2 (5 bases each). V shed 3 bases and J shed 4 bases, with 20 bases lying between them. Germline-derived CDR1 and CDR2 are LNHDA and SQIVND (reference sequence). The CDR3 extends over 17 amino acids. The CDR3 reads CASSILLGEPRADTQYF. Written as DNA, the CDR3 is TGTGCCAGTAGTATTTTGTTAGGGGAGCCGCGGGCAGATACGCAGTATTTT.

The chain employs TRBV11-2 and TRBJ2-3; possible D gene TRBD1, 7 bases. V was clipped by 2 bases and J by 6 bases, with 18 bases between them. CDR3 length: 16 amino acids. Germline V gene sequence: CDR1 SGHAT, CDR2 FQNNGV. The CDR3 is CASSLTGAGLADTQYF. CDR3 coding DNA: TGTGCCAGCAGCTTAACAGGGGCGGGATTAGCGGATACGCAGTATTTT.

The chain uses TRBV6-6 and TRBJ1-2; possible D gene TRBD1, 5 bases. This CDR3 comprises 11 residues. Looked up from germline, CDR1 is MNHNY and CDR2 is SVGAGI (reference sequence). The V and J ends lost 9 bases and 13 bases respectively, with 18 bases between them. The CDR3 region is CASDSGGFPTF. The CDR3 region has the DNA TGTGCCAGTGACTCGGGGGGGTTTCCCACCTTC.

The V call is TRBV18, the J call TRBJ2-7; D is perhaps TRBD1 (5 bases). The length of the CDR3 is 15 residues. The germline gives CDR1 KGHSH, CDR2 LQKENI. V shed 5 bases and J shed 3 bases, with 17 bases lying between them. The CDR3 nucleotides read TGTGCCAGCTCAAGGACCCAGACAGCCTACTACGAGCAGTACTTC. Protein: CASSRTQTAYYEQYF.

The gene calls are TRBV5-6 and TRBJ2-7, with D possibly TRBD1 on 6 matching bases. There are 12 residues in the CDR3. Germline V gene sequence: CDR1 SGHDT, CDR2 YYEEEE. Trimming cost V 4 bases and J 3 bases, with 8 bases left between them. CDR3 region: CASSQDSYEQYF. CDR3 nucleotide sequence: TGTGCCAGCAGCCAGGACAGCTACGAGCAGTACTTC. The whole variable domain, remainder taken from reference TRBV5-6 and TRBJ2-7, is DAGVTQSPTHLIKTRGQQVTLRCSPKSGHDTVSWYQQALGQGPQFIFQYYEEEERQRGNFPDRFSGHQFPNYSSELNVNALLLGDSALYLCASSQDSYEQYFGPGTRLTVT.

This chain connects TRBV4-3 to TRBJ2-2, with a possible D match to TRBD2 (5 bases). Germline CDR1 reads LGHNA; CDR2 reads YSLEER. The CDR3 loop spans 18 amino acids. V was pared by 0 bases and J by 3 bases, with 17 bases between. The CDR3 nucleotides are TGCGCCAGCAGCCAAGATCTCGGTCTAGCTTCGTACACCGGGGAGCTGTTTTTT. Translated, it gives CASSQDLGLASYTGELFF.

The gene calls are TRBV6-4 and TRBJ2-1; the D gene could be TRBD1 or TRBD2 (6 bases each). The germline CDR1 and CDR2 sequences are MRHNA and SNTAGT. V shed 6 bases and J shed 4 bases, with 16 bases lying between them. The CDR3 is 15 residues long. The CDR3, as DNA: TGTGCCAGCAGGGAAAGGGGGGAAATTTACAATGAGCAGTTCTTC. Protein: CASRERGEIYNEQFF.

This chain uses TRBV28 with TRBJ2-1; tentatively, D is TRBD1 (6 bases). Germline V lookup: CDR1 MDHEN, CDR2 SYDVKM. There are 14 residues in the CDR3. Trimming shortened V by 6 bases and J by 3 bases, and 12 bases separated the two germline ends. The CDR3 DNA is TGTGCCAGCAGGACGCAGGGGAACTACAATGAGCAGTTCTTC. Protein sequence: CASRTQGNYNEQFF.

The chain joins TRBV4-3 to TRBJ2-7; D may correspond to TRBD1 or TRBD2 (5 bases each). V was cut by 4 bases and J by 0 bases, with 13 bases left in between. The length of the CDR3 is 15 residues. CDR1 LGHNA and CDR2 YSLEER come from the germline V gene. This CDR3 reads CASSPGAGNSYEQYF. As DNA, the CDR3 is TGCGCCAGCAGCCCCGGGGCAGGGAACTCCTACGAGCAGTACTTC.

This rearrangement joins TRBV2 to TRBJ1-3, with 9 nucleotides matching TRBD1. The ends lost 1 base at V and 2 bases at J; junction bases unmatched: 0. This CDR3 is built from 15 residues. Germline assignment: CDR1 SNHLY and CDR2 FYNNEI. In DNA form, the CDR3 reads TGTGCCAGCAGTGAAGGGACAGGGGCTGGAAACACCATATATTTT. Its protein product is CASSEGTGAGNTIYF.

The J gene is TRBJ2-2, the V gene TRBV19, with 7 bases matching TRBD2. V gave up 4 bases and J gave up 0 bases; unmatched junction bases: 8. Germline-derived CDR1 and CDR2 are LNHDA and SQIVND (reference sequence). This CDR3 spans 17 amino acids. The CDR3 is CASSTTEAGPNTGELFF. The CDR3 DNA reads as TGTGCCAGTAGTACGACAGAAGCGGGACCGAACACCGGGGAGCTGTTTTTT.

The CDR3 DNA reads TGTGCCAGCAGCGTAGTTAGCGGAGATACGCAGTATTTT. Amino acids: CASSVVSGDTQYF. The J gene is TRBJ2-3, the V gene TRBV9, with D perhaps TRBD2 (6 bases). The CDR3 sequence is 13 residues long. V was clipped by 0 bases and J by 5 bases, with 7 bases between them. In germline, CDR1 is SGDLS, CDR2 YYNGEE.

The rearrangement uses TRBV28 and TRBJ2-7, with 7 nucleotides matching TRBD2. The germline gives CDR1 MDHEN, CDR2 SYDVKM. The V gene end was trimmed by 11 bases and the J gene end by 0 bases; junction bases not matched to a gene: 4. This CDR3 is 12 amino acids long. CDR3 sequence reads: CAVREGSYEQYF. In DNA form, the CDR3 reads TGTGCCGTTAGGGAGGGCTCCTACGAGCAGTACTTC.

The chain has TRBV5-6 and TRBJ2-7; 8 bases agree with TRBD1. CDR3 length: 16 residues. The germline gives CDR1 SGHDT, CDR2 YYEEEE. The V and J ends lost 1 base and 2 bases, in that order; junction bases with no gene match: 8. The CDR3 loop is CASSLWTGIRPYEQYF. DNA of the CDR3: TGTGCCAGCAGCTTGTGGACAGGGATACGTCCCTACGAGCAGTACTTC.

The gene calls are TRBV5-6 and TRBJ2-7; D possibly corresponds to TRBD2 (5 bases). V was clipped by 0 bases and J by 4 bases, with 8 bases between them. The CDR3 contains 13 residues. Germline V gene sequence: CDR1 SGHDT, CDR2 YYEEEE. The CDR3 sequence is CASSLDGDYEQYF. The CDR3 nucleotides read TGTGCCAGCAGCTTGGACGGGGATTACGAGCAGTACTTC.

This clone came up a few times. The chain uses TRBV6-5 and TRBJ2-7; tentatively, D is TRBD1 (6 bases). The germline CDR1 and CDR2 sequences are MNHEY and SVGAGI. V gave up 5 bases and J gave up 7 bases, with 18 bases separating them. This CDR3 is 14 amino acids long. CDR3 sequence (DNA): TGTGCCAGCAGTGGCAGGGGCGTCCCTTGGGAGCAGTACTTC. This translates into CASSGRGVPWEQYF.

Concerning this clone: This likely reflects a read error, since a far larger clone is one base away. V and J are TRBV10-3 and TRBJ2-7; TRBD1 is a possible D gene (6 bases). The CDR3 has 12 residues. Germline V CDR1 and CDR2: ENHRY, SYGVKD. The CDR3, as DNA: TGTGCCAGCAGTTTCAACAGGGACGAGCAGTACTTC. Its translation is CASSFNRDEQYF.

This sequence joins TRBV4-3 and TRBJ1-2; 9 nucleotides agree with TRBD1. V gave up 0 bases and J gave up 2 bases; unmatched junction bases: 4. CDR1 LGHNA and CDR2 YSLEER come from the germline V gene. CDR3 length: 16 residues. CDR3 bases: TGCGCCAGCAGCCAAGATCACAGGGGGCTGAACTATGGCTACACCTTC. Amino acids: CASSQDHRGLNYGYTF.

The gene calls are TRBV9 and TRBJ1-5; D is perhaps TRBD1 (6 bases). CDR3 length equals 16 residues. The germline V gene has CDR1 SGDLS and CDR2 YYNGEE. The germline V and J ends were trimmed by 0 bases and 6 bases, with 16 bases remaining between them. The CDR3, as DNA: TGTGCCAGCAGCGTAGGGCTAGGGGGGGCAGGTCAGCCCCAGCATTTT. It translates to CASSVGLGGAGQPQHF.

The CDR3 coding sequence is TGTGCCTGGATACAGACAGGGCTTTTCTATGGCTACACCTTC. Translation gives CAWIQTGLFYGYTF. The chain employs TRBV30 and TRBJ1-2, with 7 bases lining up with TRBD1. This CDR3 is 14 amino acids long. With 4 bases clipped from V and 4 bases from J, the junction kept 9 bases outside the gene matches. The germline CDR1 and CDR2 sequences are GTSNPN and SVGIG (reference sequence).

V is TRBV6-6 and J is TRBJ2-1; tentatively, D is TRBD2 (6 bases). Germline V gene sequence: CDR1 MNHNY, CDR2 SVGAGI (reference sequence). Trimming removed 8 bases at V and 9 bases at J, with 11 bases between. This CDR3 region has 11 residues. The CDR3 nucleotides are TGTGCCAGCCGTATGGGGGGTGAGCAGTTCTTC. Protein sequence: CASRMGGEQFF.